A single sample gave rise to the 5 T cell receptor beta chains below, sequenced in a study of T-cell reconstitution after alpha-beta-depleted transplantation in children. Molecular barcoding with unique molecular identifiers was used for the TCRbeta library. TCRdb reprocessed the PCR reads with MiXCR, giving one entry per CDR3 protein. The repertoire has 98,000 or so distinct CDR3 sequences, around 6.4% of them found once; the top ten carry roughly 25%. This specimen was PBMCs, mostly from graft donor cells, taken 360 days after TCRalphabeta/CD19-depleted stem cell transplant. These receptors were obtained from a male patient aged 2-9 years who had a stem cell transplant for acute lymphoblastic leukemia, so the T cells may come from the graft donor.

This chain uses TRBV6-2 or TRBV6-3 with TRBJ2-1, with 9 bases aligning to TRBD2. Germline CDR1 MNHEY, CDR2 SVGEGT. This CDR3 contains 20 residues. The ends lost 2 bases at V and 4 bases at J; junction bases unmatched: 18. The CDR3 sequence: CASSYPRNTLGAGGYNEQFF. DNA of the CDR3: TGTGCCAGCAGTTACCCGAGGAATACCTTAGGGGCGGGAGGGTACAATGAGCAGTTCTTC.

Many counts were recorded for this clonotype. The chain is built from TRBV7-9 and TRBJ2-3, with D hard to call. Germline-derived CDR1 and CDR2 are SEHNR and FQNEAQ (reference sequence). This CDR3 is built from 12 residues. Trimming pared 4 bases from V and 10 bases from J, leaving 12 bases between. The CDR3 bases are TGTGCCAGCAGCTCACCCAGAATGGCGCAGTATTTT. Protein: CASSSPRMAQYF.

This clonotype has at least ten counts. V gene TRBV6-2 or TRBV6-3 combines with J gene TRBJ1-1; D gene ambiguous. The germline V gene has CDR1 MNHEY and CDR2 SVGEGT. V was shortened by 4 bases and J by 5 bases, with 8 bases between the two germline ends. This CDR3 comprises 12 residues. The CDR3 reads CASSWAVTEAFF. CDR3 coding DNA: TGTGCCAGCAGTTGGGCCGTTACTGAAGCTTTCTTT.

On this clonotype itself: Possible read error: a much larger clone is one base away. The genes are TRBV5-1 and TRBJ1-6; D unclear. The CDR3 loop spans 13 amino acids. V lost 2 bases, J lost 10 bases, and 10 bases lay in between. CDR1 is SGHRS, CDR2 YFSETQ, per germline. The CDR3 spells CASSFGLGSPLHF. In DNA, the CDR3 is TGCGCCAGCAGCTTTGGCCTCGGATCACCCCTCCACTTT.

This clonotype has ten or more counts. The chain employs TRBV5-6 and TRBJ2-1; D uncertain. The CDR3 is 15 residues long. Trimming removed 0 bases at V and 4 bases at J, with 11 bases between. The V gene's germline CDR1 is SGHDT and CDR2 YYEEEE. This CDR3 is CASSLEDGPYNEQFF. CDR3 nucleotides: TGTGCCAGCAGCTTGGAGGACGGGCCTTACAATGAGCAGTTCTTC.